This is a list of T cell receptor beta chains from one sample in a study of cytomegalovirus exposure and HLA in healthy donors. The method was immunoSEQ multiplex PCR; TCRdb's version includes in-frame clones alone and lacks a portion of them. Seen here are under 300,000 clones, about nine tenths observed once, and the top ten hold 4%. Sequenced: PBMCs. The receptors originated from a man aged 35 to 55 in good health and CMV-seropositive. Both conserved end residues are part of each CDR3. D genes are given only for firm matches. Not every row has a clone size; where given, it reads once, few, many or a size class.

j_gene	v_gene	d_gene	abundance	CDR3nt	CDR3aa
TRBJ2-3	TRBV28	-	once	TGTGCCAGCAGTCCCCGGGACAAGGCAGATACGCAGTATTTT	CASSPRDKADTQYF
TRBJ1-1	TRBV28	TRBD1	once	TGTGCCAGCAGTTTATTTCGACAGGGGACGAACACTGAAGCTTTCTTT	CASSLFRQGTNTEAFF
TRBJ2-1	TRBV5-4	TRBD2	-	TGTGCCAGCAGCTTGCGAGGGAGGGCCGAATACTACAATGAGCAGTTCTTC	CASSLRGRAEYYNEQFF
TRBJ2-3	TRBV10-3	TRBD1	-	TGTGCCATCAGTGAGGGGGGGACAGGGACAGATACGCAGTATTTT	CAISEGGTGTDTQYF
TRBJ2-7	TRBV7-8	-	-	TGTGCCAGCAGCTCATTTACAGGGATCCACGAGCAGTACTTC	CASSSFTGIHEQYF
TRBJ2-1	TRBV30	TRBD2	-	TGTGCCTGGGCGGGACTAGCGGGCTACAATGAGCAGTTCTTC	CAWAGLAGYNEQFF
TRBJ1-1	TRBV29-1	-	-	TGCAGCGTGCCCAGAAGTAGGAGACGGCATATGAACACTGAAGCTTTCTTT	CSVPRSRRRHMNTEAFF
TRBJ2-7	TRBV7-9	TRBD1	-	TGTGCCAGCAGCCAGGGACAGGGGACCTACGAGCAGTACTTC	CASSQGQGTYEQYF
TRBJ1-1	TRBV5-1	TRBD1	-	TGCGCCAGCAGCTTGACAGGGGGCCGGACTGAAGCTTTCTTT	CASSLTGGRTEAFF
TRBJ2-5	TRBV19	-	-	TGTGCCAGTAGTCCGGTCGATGGGCTGGGGACCCAGTACTTC	CASSPVDGLGTQYF
TRBJ1-4	TRBV2	TRBD1	-	TGTGCCAGCAGTGAACCGACAGGGGGGGATGAAAAACTGTTTTTT	CASSEPTGGDEKLFF
TRBJ2-7	TRBV10-3	-	-	TGTGCCATCAGTGAGTCCCAGGACGAGCAGTACTTC	CAISESQDEQYF
TRBJ2-1	TRBV2	TRBD2	-	TGTGCCAGCAGTGAGCTAGCGGGGATCAATGAGCAGTTCTTC	CASSELAGINEQFF
TRBJ2-7	TRBV7-8	-	-	TGTGCCAGCAGTCTTCGACAGGCTACCTACGAGCAGTACTTC	CASSLRQATYEQYF
TRBJ2-7	TRBV27	-	-	TGTGCCAGCGCCGCACTTCACTCCTACGAGCAGTACTTC	CASAALHSYEQYF
TRBJ2-4	TRBV9	TRBD2	-	TGTGCCAGCAGCGTCGATAGCGGGAGGGAAATTCAGTACTTC	CASSVDSGREIQYF
TRBJ2-5	TRBV7-3	TRBD2	-	TGTGCCAGCAGCTCGGGACTATCGGGGGAGACCCAGTACTTC	CASSSGLSGETQYF
TRBJ2-3	TRBV29-1	-	-	TGCAGCGTTGAAGACCATGCACTCCTCTTGGCGGAGTTTAGCACAGATACGCAGTATTTT	CSVEDHALLLAEFSTDTQYF
TRBJ1-5	TRBV28	-	once	TGTGCCAGCAGCCTCATCTCCTTTACTCGCATACATCAGCCCCAGCATTTT	CASSLISFTRIHQPQHF
TRBJ2-5	TRBV7-2	TRBD1	-	TGTGCCAGCAGCATCAGGGGGCCGGGGGAGACCCAGTACTTC	CASSIRGPGETQYF
TRBJ2-1	TRBV4-2	TRBD2	-	TGTGCCAGCAGCCAAGGTCGCCTAGCGGGGGACAATGAGCAGTTCTTC	CASSQGRLAGDNEQFF
TRBJ1-1	TRBV19	TRBD1	once	TGTGCCAGTAGTACCCGGGACAGGGGGCGTGGGACTGAAGCTTTCTTT	CASSTRDRGRGTEAFF
TRBJ2-3	TRBV18	TRBD2	-	TGTGCCAGCTCGCCACAGCGGGAGGGCCCAGATACGCAGTATTTT	CASSPQREGPDTQYF
TRBJ2-7	TRBV28	TRBD1	few	TGTGCCAGCAGTTCCTCCCCCCGGGACAGGGGGCTGTACGAGCAGTACTTC	CASSSSPRDRGLYEQYF
TRBJ2-1	TRBV6-4	TRBD2	-	TGTGCCAGCAGTGAGGGTGGACTAGCGGGAGTTGGTGAGCAGTTCTTC	CASSEGGLAGVGEQFF
TRBJ1-2	TRBV30	-	-	TGTGCCTGGAGTATCCCCGACAGCACCACGGGCGGCTACACCTTC	CAWSIPDSTTGGYTF
TRBJ2-7	TRBV5-4	TRBD1	-	TGTGCCAGCAGCACAAACCGGGACAGATTCTACGAGCAGTACTTC	CASSTNRDRFYEQYF
TRBJ2-3	TRBV6-4	TRBD2	-	TGTGCCAGCAGTGACTCTGCGGGAGTCTCCACAGATACGCAGTATTTT	CASSDSAGVSTDTQYF
TRBJ1-1	TRBV13	-	-	TGTGCCAGCAGCTTAAATCAGCGGACGGGGAGGGCTTTCTTT	CASSLNQRTGRAFF
TRBJ2-1	TRBV27	TRBD2	-	TGTGCCAGCAGCCCCACCCTAGCGGGAGCGGGTGAGCAGTTCTTC	CASSPTLAGAGEQFF
TRBJ1-2	TRBV7-9	-	-	TGTGCCAGCAGCTTAGTTCAGATATCTAACTATGGCTACACCTTC	CASSLVQISNYGYTF
TRBJ2-7	TRBV18	TRBD1	-	TGTGCCAGCTCAGGGACAGGACCCTACGAGCAGTACTTC	CASSGTGPYEQYF
TRBJ1-6	TRBV4-2	-	-	TGTGCCAGCAGCCAAGCGGCCAGAGGAAATTCACCCCTCCACTTT	CASSQAARGNSPLHF
TRBJ2-1	TRBV27	-	-	TGTGCCAGCAGTTCCCCATTGACAGCCACCCGTTCCGAAGAGCAGTTCTTC	CASSSPLTATRSEEQFF
TRBJ2-1	TRBV7-9	TRBD2	-	TGTTCCAGCAGCTCTCTTCTTAGCGGGAGTCAGAATGAGCAGTTCTTC	CSSSSLLSGSQNEQFF
TRBJ2-2	TRBV27	-	-	TGTGCCAGCAGTTCCACGGGACATCACACCGGGGAGCTGTTTTTT	CASSSTGHHTGELFF
TRBJ1-5	TRBV7-6	-	-	TGTGCCAGCAGCTGGACCAGGGTGTGCAATCAGCCCCAGCATTTT	CASSWTRVCNQPQHF
TRBJ2-1	TRBV5-1	-	-	TGCGCCAGCAGCTCCTTCAGCGAAAGCTCCTACAATGAGCAGTTCTTC	CASSSFSESSYNEQFF
TRBJ2-7	TRBV30	TRBD1	-	TGTGCCTGGAGCCGAGGGGGGACAGGGCCTACTCTTCGCTACGAGCAGTACTTC	CAWSRGGTGPTLRYEQYF
TRBJ2-3	TRBV28	-	-	TGTGCCAGCAGACCATCGGACAGACCCCCCACAGATACGCAGTATTTT	CASRPSDRPPTDTQYF
TRBJ2-1	TRBV6-5	-	-	TGTGCCAGCAGTTATACAGGGAATTCCTACAATGAGCAGTTCTTC	CASSYTGNSYNEQFF
TRBJ2-1	TRBV5-1	TRBD2	-	TGCGCCAGCAGCTTGCGGACTAGCGGTGCCTACAATGAGCAGTTCTTC	CASSLRTSGAYNEQFF
TRBJ2-1	TRBV2	TRBD1	-	TGTGCCAGACAGGGGTTGGGTGAAGATGAGCAGTTCTTC	CARQGLGEDEQFF
TRBJ2-7	TRBV15	TRBD1	-	TGTGCCACCAGCAGGGACGGACAGGGGAAGGACGAGCAGTACTTC	CATSRDGQGKDEQYF
TRBJ2-5	TRBV6-6	TRBD1	-	TGTGCCAGCAGTCAGCTCCTGACAGGGGGCGGGGAGACCCAGTACTTC	CASSQLLTGGGETQYF
TRBJ2-7	TRBV19	TRBD1	once	TGTGCCAGTAGTATATTCCCCCAGGGGGCACGAGAAGACGAGCAGTACTTC	CASSIFPQGAREDEQYF
TRBJ2-1	TRBV6-6	TRBD2	-	TGTGCCAGCAGTTCAATCGGGACTAGCAGAGATGAGCAGTTCTTC	CASSSIGTSRDEQFF
TRBJ2-1	TRBV7-9	TRBD2	-	TGTGCCAGCAGCCAAACTAGCGGGAGGGGGTACAATGAGCAGTTCTTC	CASSQTSGRGYNEQFF
TRBJ2-3	TRBV7-6	-	-	TGTGCCAGCAGCTTAGCGGGACAAGCACCCACAGATACGCAGTATTTT	CASSLAGQAPTDTQYF
TRBJ2-1	TRBV25-1	TRBD2	-	TGTGCCAGCAGTGAAACCCGGACTAGCGGGAGCTATGAGCAGTTCTTC	CASSETRTSGSYEQFF
TRBJ2-7	TRBV6-6	TRBD2	few	TGTGCCAGCAGTTACAGACGGACTAGCAAAGTCTACGAGCAGTACTTC	CASSYRRTSKVYEQYF
TRBJ2-7	TRBV7-9	-	-	TGTGCCAGCAGCTTTAGTGGGAGCAGCTACGAGCAGTACTTC	CASSFSGSSYEQYF
TRBJ2-1	TRBV11-1	-	-	TGTGCCAGCAGCTTGACGGAGCGAAGTTTTGAGCAGTTCTTC	CASSLTERSFEQFF
TRBJ2-3	TRBV27	TRBD2	-	TGTGCCACCCGACTAGCGGGAGGGCCGACAGATACGCAGTATTTT	CATRLAGGPTDTQYF
TRBJ2-1	TRBV30	TRBD2	-	TGTGCCTGGACCGGGACTAGCGGGTACGGTGAGCAGTTCTTC	CAWTGTSGYGEQFF